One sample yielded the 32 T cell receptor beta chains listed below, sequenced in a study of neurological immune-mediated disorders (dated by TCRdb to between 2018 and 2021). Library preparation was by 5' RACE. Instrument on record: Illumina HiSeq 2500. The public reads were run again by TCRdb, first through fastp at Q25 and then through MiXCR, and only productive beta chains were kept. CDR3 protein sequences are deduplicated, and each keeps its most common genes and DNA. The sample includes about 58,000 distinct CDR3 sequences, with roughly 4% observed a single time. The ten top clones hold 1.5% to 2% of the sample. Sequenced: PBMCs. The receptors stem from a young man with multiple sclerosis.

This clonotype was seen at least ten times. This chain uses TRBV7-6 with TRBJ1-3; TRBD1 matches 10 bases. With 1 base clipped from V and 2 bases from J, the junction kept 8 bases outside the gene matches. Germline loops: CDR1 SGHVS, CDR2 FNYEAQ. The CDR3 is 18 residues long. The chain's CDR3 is CASSLVTGGAQTGNTIYF. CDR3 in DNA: TGTGCCAGCAGCTTAGTGACAGGGGGCGCACAGACTGGAAACACCATATATTTT.

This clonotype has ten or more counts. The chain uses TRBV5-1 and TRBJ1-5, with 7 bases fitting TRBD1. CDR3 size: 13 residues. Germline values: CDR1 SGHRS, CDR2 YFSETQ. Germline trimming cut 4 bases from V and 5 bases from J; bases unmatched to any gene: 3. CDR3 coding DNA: TGCGCCAGCAGCAAAACAGGGGATCAGCCCCAGCATTTT. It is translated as CASSKTGDQPQHF.

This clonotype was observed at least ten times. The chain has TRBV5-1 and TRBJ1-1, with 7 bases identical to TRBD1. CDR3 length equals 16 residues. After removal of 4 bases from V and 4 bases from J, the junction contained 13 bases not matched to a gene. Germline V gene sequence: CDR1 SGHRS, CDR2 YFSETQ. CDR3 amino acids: CASSLLERTGATEAFF. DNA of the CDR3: TGCGCCAGCAGCCTTCTCGAAAGGACAGGAGCCACTGAAGCTTTCTTT.

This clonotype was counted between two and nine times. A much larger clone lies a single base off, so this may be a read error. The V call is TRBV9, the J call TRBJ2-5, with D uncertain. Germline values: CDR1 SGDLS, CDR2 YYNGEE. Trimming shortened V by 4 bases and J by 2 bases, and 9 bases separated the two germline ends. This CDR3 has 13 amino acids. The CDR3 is CASSPERQETQYF. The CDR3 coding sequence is TGTGCCAGCAGCCCAGAAAGACAAGAGACCCAGTACTTC.

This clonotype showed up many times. The CDR3, as DNA: TGTGCCAGCAGCTTTGGGGGATCGGCTAACGAGCAGTACTTC. Protein product: CASSFGGSANEQYF. This chain uses TRBV5-5 with TRBJ2-7; D is possibly TRBD1 or TRBD2 (5 bases each). The CDR3 covers 14 residues. The germline gives CDR1 SGHKS, CDR2 YYEKEE (reference sequence). V lost 2 bases and J lost 5, with 14 bases in between.

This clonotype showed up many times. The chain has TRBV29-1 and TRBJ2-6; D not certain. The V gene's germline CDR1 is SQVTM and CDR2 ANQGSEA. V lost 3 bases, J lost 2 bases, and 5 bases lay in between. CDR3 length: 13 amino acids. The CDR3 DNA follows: TGCAGCGTTGATCGGGCTGGGGCCAACGTCCTGACTTTC. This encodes CSVDRAGANVLTF. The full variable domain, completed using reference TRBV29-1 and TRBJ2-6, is SAVISQKPSRDICQRGTSLTIQCQVDSQVTMMFWYRQQPGQSLTLIATANQGSEATYESGFVIDKFPISRPNLTFSTLTVSNMSPEDSSIYLCSVDRAGANVLTFGAGSRLTVL.

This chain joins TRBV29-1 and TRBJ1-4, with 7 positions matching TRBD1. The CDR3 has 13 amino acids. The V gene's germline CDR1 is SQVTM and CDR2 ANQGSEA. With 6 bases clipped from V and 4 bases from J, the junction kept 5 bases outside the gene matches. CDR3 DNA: TGCAGCGTCCGGACAGGAGATAATGAAAAACTGTTTTTT. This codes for CSVRTGDNEKLFF. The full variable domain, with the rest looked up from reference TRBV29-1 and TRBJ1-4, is SAVISQKPSRDICQRGTSLTIQCQVDSQVTMMFWYRQQPGQSLTLIATANQGSEATYESGFVIDKFPISRPNLTFSTLTVSNMSPEDSSIYLCSVRTGDNEKLFFGSGTQLSVL.

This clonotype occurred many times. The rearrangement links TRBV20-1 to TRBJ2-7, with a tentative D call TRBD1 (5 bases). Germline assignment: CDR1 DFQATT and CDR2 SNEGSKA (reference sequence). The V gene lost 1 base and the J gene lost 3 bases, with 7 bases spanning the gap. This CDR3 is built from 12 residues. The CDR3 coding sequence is TGCAGTGCTAGAGTAGGGGACTACGAGCAGTACTTC. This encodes CSARVGDYEQYF.

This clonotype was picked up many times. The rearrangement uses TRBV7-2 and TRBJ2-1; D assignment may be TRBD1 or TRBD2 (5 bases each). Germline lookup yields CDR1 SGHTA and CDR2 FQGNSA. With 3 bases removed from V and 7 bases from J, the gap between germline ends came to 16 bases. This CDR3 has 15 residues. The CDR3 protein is CASSLGPPPRNEQFF. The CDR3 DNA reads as TGTGCCAGCAGCTTGGGACCGCCCCCGCGAAATGAGCAGTTCTTC.

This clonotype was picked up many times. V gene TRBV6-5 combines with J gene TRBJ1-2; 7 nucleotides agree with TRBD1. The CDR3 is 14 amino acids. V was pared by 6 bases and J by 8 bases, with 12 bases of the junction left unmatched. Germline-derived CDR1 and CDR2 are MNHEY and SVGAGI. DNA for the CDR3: TGTGCCAGCAGCCGGGGACAGTTGAATATGGGCTACACCTTC. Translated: CASSRGQLNMGYTF.

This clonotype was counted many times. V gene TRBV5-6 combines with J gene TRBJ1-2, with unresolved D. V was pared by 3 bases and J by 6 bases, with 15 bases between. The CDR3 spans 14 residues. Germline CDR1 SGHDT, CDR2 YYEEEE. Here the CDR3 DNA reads TGTGCCAGCAGCTCCGGCAGGTTGAGTGATGGCTACACCTTC. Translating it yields CASSSGRLSDGYTF.

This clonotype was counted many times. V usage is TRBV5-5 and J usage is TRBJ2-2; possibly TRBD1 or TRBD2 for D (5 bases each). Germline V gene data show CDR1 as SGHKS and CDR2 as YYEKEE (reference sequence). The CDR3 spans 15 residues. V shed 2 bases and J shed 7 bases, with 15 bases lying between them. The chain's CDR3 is CASSFQDMRGGELFF. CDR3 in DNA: TGTGCCAGCAGCTTCCAGGACATGAGGGGCGGGGAGCTGTTTTTT.

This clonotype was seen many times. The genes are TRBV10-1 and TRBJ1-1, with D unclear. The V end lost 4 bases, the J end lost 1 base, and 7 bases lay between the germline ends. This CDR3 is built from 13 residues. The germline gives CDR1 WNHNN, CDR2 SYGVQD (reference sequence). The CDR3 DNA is TGCGCCAGCAGTGCACTGTCGAACACTGAAGCTTTCTTT. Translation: CASSALSNTEAFF.

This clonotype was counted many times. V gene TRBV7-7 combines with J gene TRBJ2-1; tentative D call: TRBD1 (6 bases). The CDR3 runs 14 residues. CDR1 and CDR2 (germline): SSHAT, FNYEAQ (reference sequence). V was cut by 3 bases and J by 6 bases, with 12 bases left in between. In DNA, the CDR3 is TGTGCCAGCAGCTTGATTGAAGGGGGCAATGAGCAGTTCTTC. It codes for CASSLIEGGNEQFF.

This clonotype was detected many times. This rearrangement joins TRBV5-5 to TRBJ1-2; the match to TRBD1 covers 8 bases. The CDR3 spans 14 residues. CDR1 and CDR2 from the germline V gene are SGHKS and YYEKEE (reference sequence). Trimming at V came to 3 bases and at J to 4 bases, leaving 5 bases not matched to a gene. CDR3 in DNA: TGTGCCAGCAGCTCTGACAGGGGAGGCTATGGCTACACCTTC. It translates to CASSSDRGGYGYTF.

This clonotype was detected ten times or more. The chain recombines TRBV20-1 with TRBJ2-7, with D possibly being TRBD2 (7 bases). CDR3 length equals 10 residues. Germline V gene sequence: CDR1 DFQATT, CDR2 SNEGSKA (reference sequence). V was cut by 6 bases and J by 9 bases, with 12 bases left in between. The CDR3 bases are TGCAGTGCCGGGGGAGGGGGGCAGTACTTC. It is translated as CSAGGGGQYF.

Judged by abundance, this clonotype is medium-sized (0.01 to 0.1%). CDR3 sequence reads: CSAAGEESEAFF. CDR3 nucleotide sequence: TGCAGTGCTGCAGGGGAGGAATCTGAAGCTTTCTTT. The chain combines TRBV20-1 with TRBJ1-1, with D perhaps matching TRBD1 (6 bases). Germline V gene lookup returns CDR1 DFQATT and CDR2 SNEGSKA (reference sequence). The V gene lost 5 bases and the J gene lost 6 bases, with 13 bases spanning the gap. This CDR3 spans 12 amino acids.

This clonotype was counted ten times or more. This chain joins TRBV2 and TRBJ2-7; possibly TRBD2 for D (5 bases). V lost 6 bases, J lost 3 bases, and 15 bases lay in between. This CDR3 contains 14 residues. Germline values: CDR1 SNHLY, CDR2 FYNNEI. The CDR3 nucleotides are TGTGCCAGCAGCCGCCCTTTTAGCGTCTACGAGCAGTACTTC. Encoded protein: CASSRPFSVYEQYF.

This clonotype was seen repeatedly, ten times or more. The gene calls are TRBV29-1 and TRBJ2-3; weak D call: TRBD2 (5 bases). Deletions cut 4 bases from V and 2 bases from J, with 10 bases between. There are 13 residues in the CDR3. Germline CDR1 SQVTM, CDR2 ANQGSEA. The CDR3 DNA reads TGCAGCGTTGCCAGCGGCTTCACAGATACGCAGTATTTT. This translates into CSVASGFTDTQYF.

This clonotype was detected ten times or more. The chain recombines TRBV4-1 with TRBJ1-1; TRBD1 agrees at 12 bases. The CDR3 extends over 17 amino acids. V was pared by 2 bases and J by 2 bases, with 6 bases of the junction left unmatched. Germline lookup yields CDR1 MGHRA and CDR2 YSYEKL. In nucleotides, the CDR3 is TGCGCCAGCAGCCAAACCGGGACAGGGGGCGGAAACACTGAAGCTTTCTTT. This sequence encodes CASSQTGTGGGNTEAFF.

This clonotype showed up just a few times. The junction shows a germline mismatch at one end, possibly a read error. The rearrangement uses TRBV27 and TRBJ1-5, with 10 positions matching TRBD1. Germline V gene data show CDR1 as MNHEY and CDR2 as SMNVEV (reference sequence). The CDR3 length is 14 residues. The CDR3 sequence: CASSDRGPYQPQNF. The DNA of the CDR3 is TGTGCCAGCAGTGACAGGGGGCCGTATCAGCCCCAGAATTTT.

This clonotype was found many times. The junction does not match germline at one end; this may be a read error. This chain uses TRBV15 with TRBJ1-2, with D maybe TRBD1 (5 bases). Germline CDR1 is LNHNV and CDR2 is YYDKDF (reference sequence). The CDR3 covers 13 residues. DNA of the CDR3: TGTGCCACCAGCGGAGAGGGGAACTATGGCTACACCTTC. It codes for CATSGEGNYGYTF. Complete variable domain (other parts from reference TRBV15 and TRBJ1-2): DAMVIQNPRYQVTQFGKPVTLSCSQTLNHNVMYWYQQKSSQAPKLLFHYYDKDFNNEADTPDNFQSRRPNTSFCFLDIRSPGLGDTAMYLCATSGEGNYGYTFGSGTRLTVV.

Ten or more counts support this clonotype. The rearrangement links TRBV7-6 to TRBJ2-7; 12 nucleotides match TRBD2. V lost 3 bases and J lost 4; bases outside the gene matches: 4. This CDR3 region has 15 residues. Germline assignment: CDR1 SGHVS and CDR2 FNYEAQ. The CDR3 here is CASSLTSGSRYEQYF. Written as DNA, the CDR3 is TGTGCCAGCAGCTTGACTAGCGGGAGTAGATACGAGCAGTACTTC. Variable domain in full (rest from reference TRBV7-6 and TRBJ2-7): GAGVSQSPRYKVTKRGQDVALRCDPISGHVSLYWYRQALGQGPEFLTYFNYEAQQDKSGLPNDRFSAERPEGSISTLTIQRTEQRDSAMYRCASSLTSGSRYEQYFGPGTRLTVT.

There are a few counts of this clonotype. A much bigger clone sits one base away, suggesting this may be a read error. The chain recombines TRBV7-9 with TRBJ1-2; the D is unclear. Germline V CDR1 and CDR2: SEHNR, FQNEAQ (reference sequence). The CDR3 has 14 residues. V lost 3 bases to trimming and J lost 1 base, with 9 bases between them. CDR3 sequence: CASSFQENNYGYTF. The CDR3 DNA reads TGTGCCAGCAGCTTTCAGGAAAATAACTATGGCTACACCTTC.

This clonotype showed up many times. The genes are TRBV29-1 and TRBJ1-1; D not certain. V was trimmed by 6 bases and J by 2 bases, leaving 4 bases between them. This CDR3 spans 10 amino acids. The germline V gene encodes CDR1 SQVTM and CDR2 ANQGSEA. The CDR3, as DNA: TGCAGCGTCTCAAACACTGAAGCTTTCTTT. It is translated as CSVSNTEAFF.

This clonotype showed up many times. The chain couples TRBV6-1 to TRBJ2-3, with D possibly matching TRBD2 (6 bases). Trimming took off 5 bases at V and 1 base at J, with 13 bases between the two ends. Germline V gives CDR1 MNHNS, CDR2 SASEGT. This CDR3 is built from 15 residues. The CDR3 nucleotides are TGTGCCAGCAGTTTTATAGGGGAGGGCACAGATACGCAGTATTTT. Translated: CASSFIGEGTDTQYF.

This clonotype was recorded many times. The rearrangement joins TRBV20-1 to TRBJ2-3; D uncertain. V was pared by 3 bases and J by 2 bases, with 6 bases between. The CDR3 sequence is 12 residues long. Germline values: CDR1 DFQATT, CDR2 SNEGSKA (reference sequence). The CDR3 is CSASAYTDTQYF. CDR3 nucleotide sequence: TGCAGTGCTAGCGCCTACACAGATACGCAGTATTTT.

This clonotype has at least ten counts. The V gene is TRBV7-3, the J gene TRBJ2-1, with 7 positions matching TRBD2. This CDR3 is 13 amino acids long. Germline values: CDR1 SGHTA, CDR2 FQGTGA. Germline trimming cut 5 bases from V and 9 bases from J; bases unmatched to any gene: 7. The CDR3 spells CASSLRTSREQFF. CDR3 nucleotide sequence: TGTGCCAGCAGCCTACGGACTAGTCGTGAGCAGTTCTTC.

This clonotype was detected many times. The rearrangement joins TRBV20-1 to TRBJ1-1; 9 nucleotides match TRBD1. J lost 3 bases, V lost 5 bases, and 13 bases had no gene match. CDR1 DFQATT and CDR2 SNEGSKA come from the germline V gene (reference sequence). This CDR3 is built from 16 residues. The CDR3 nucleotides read TGCAGTGCTTTACCAGGAACAGGGGGCGTTTACACTGAAGCTTTCTTT. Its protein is CSALPGTGGVYTEAFF.

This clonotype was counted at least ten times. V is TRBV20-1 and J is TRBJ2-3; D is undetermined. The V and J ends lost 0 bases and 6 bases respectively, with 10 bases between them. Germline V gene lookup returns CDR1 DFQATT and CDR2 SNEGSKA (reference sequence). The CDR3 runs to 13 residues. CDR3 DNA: TGCAGTGCTAGAGATCTCGGTCGGGATACGCAGTATTTT. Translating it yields CSARDLGRDTQYF.

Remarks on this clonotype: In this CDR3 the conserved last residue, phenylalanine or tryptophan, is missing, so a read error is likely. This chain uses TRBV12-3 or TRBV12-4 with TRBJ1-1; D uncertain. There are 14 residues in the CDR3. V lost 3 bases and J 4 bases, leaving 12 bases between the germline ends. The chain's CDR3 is CASSFRIQSTEAFN. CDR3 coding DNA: TGTGCCAGCAGTTTCCGGATCCAGAGCACTGAAGCTTTCAAT.

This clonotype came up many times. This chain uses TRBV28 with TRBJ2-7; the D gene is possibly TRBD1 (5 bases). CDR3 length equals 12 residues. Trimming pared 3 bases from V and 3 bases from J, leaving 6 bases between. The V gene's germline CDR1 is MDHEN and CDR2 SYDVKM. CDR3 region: CASSFRGYEQYF. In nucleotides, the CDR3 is TGTGCCAGCAGTTTTAGGGGCTACGAGCAGTACTTC.